This T cell receptor beta chain stems from a study of T cell responses to AZD1222 COVID-19 vaccine. Here immunoSEQ multiplex PCR was the method, and the copy in TCRdb shows in-frame clones only, minus some. This table holds roughly 100,000 clones, over 75% found once. Germline V gene data show CDR1 as KGHSY and CDR2 as FQNENV. Trimming cost V 0 bases and J 3 bases; bases outside gene matches: 4. The CDR3 is made up of 16 amino acids. Notes on the study in general: Possibly, clonal diversity was underestimated; donors were largely white British and included more females. Distributed over spike, vaccine-associated CD4 TCRs predominated at 160-218 and 743-854. Repertoires were obtained only post-peak T cell response. Only a handful of AZD1222 recipients tested seropositive at baseline.

Remarks on this clone: Its antigen is currently unknown.

Specimen: peripheral blood, collected on day 0 of AZD1222 vaccination. The chain combines TRBV16 with TRBJ1-1; the match to TRBD1 covers 10 bases. The clonotype comes from an adult in good health. The CDR3 loop reads CASSQSPTGGYTEAFF. The CDR3 DNA is TGTGCCAGCAGCCAATCGCCGACAGGGGGCTACACTGAAGCTTTCTTT.